Given below is one T cell receptor (beta chain) in context. Sequenced by immunoSEQ multiplex PCR; TCRdb stores in-frame clones only, minus some. The sample has millions of clones; about 95% are singletons. Germline CDR1 is SGHTA and CDR2 is FQGNSA. The CDR3 contains 14 residues. The V gene lost 2 bases and the J gene lost 0 bases, with 5 bases spanning the gap. This record belongs to a study of shared clonotypes between healthy human individuals. This receptor was identified in a man younger than 35 in good health. Sequencing was carried out using naive CD4+ T cells sorted from blood. Indicated subset: CD45RA+ positively selected. This chain links TRBV7-2 with TRBJ1-3; D ambiguous. CDR3 bases: TGTGCCAGCAGCTTATCCCACTCTGGAAACACCATATATTTT. Protein sequence: CASSLSHSGNTIYF.